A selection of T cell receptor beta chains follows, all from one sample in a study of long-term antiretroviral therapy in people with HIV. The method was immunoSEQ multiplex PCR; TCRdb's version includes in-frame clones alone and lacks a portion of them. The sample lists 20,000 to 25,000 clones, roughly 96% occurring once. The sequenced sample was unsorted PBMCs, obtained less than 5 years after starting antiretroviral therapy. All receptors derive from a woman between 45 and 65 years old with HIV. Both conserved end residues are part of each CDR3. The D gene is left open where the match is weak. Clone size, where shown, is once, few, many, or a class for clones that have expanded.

CDR3nt: TGTGCCAGCAGCCGGGGTGTTGAGCAGTTCTTC
CDR3aa: CASSRGVEQFF
abundance: -
v_gene: TRBV7-9
d_gene: -
j_gene: TRBJ2-1

CDR3nt: TGTGCCAGCAGCAAATCAGGGGGCCTTTCCTACGAGCAGTACTTC
CDR3aa: CASSKSGGLSYEQYF
abundance: -
v_gene: TRBV21-1
d_gene: -
j_gene: TRBJ2-7

CDR3nt: TGTGCCAGCAGTCTATCCTTCTACGAGCAGTACTTC
CDR3aa: CASSLSFYEQYF
abundance: -
v_gene: TRBV6-6
d_gene: -
j_gene: TRBJ2-7

CDR3nt: TGTGCCAGCAGCAAAGGGGCGGGCGCCGGGGAGCTGTTTTTT
CDR3aa: CASSKGAGAGELFF
abundance: once
v_gene: TRBV21-1
d_gene: -
j_gene: TRBJ2-2

CDR3nt: TGCGCCAGCAGCCAAGAACACGAGCAGTACTTC
CDR3aa: CASSQEHEQYF
abundance: -
v_gene: TRBV4-1
d_gene: -
j_gene: TRBJ2-7

CDR3nt: TGTGCCAGCAGTGAGCTTTACAATGAGCAGTTCTTC
CDR3aa: CASSELYNEQFF
abundance: -
v_gene: TRBV6-1
d_gene: -
j_gene: TRBJ2-1

CDR3nt: TGTGCCAGCAGGGTTACTGCGTCGAACACCGGGGAGCTGTTTTTT
CDR3aa: CASRVTASNTGELFF
abundance: -
v_gene: TRBV11-2
d_gene: -
j_gene: TRBJ2-2

CDR3nt: TGTGCCAGCAGCGCGCGGCAGATCTACGAGCAGTACTTC
CDR3aa: CASSARQIYEQYF
abundance: -
v_gene: TRBV7-8
d_gene: -
j_gene: TRBJ2-7

CDR3nt: TGTGCCAGCAGCCGAGCCTCTACTTCATATGGTTACGAGCAGTACTTC
CDR3aa: CASSRASTSYGYEQYF
abundance: -
v_gene: TRBV7-9
d_gene: -
j_gene: TRBJ2-7

CDR3nt: TGTGCCAGCACCTTCGCGGGGGTCACTGAAGCTTTCTTT
CDR3aa: CASTFAGVTEAFF
abundance: once
v_gene: TRBV6-1
d_gene: -
j_gene: TRBJ1-1

CDR3nt: TGTGCCATCAGCGATCGGACTAGCGGGAATGAGCAGTTCTTC
CDR3aa: CAISDRTSGNEQFF
abundance: -
v_gene: TRBV10-3
d_gene: TRBD2
j_gene: TRBJ2-1

CDR3nt: TGTGCCAGCAGCCTCACGGGACAGGGCTACGAGCAGTACTTC
CDR3aa: CASSLTGQGYEQYF
abundance: -
v_gene: TRBV7-6
d_gene: TRBD1
j_gene: TRBJ2-7

CDR3nt: TGTGCCTGTCAACGGGAGGGGGCCTACAATGAGCAGTTCTTC
CDR3aa: CACQREGAYNEQFF
abundance: -
v_gene: TRBV30
d_gene: TRBD2
j_gene: TRBJ2-1

CDR3nt: TGTGCCTGGAGAGGCAGGGGATCCCTTAATGAGCAGTTCTTC
CDR3aa: CAWRGRGSLNEQFF
abundance: -
v_gene: TRBV30
d_gene: -
j_gene: TRBJ2-1

CDR3nt: TGTGCCAGCAGTATGACGGCGGGAGGCTACACCTTC
CDR3aa: CASSMTAGGYTF
abundance: -
v_gene: TRBV6-5
d_gene: -
j_gene: TRBJ1-2

CDR3nt: TGTGCCAGCGGGGGACAGGCCTACTATAATTCACCCCTCCACTTT
CDR3aa: CASGGQAYYNSPLHF
abundance: -
v_gene: TRBV6-1
d_gene: TRBD1
j_gene: TRBJ1-6

CDR3nt: TGTGCCAGCAGTTTACAGGACAGGGTTTTTTATGGCTACACCTTC
CDR3aa: CASSLQDRVFYGYTF
abundance: -
v_gene: TRBV28
d_gene: TRBD1
j_gene: TRBJ1-2

CDR3nt: TGTGCCAGCAGCTCCCGACAGGGCACAGATACGCAGTATTTT
CDR3aa: CASSSRQGTDTQYF
abundance: -
v_gene: TRBV11-3
d_gene: -
j_gene: TRBJ2-3

CDR3nt: TGTGCCAGCAGCCTGGGACTAGCGGGAGATGTAGAGACCCAGTACTTC
CDR3aa: CASSLGLAGDVETQYF
abundance: -
v_gene: TRBV7-9
d_gene: TRBD2
j_gene: TRBJ2-5

CDR3nt: TGTGCCAGCAGTGAAGAGTTCCAACAAGGGGAAGAGACCCAGTACTTC
CDR3aa: CASSEEFQQGEETQYF
abundance: -
v_gene: TRBV6-1
d_gene: -
j_gene: TRBJ2-5

CDR3nt: TGTGCCAGCAGTTTATCGATAGGGTCGGGAACTGAAGCTTTCTTT
CDR3aa: CASSLSIGSGTEAFF
abundance: -
v_gene: TRBV27
d_gene: -
j_gene: TRBJ1-1

CDR3nt: TGTGCCAGCAGTCCACAACAATCACCTGCGCCTGGCTACACCTTC
CDR3aa: CASSPQQSPAPGYTF
abundance: -
v_gene: TRBV28
d_gene: -
j_gene: TRBJ1-2

CDR3nt: TGTGCCAGCACCATAGGGTTCGAGCAGTACTTC
CDR3aa: CASTIGFEQYF
abundance: -
v_gene: TRBV28
d_gene: -
j_gene: TRBJ2-7

CDR3nt: TGCGCCAGCAGTGGGTGTAAGCGGTTGGAGCAGTTCTTC
CDR3aa: CASSGCKRLEQFF
abundance: once
v_gene: TRBV10-1
d_gene: -
j_gene: TRBJ2-1

CDR3nt: TGTGCCAGCAGTCCGACTAGCAATGAGCAGTTCTTC
CDR3aa: CASSPTSNEQFF
abundance: -
v_gene: TRBV6-5
d_gene: -
j_gene: TRBJ2-1